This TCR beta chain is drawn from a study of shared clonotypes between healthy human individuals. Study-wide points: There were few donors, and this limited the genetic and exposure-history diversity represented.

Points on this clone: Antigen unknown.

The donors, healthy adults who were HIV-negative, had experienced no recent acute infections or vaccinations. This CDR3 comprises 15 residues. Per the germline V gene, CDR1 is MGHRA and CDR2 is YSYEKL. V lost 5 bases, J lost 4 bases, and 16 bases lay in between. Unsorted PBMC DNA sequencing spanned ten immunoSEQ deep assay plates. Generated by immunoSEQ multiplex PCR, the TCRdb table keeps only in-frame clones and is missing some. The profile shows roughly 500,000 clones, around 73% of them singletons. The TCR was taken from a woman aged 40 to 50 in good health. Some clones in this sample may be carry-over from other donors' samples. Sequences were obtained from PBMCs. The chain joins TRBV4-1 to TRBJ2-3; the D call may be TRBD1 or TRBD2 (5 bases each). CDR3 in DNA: TGCGCCAGCAGCTCCCGAGAGGGGATGGCAGATACGCAGTATTTT. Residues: CASSSREGMADTQYF.